This TCR beta chain was retrieved from a study of CD8 T cells in Susac syndrome. An input of roughly 0.5 to 1 ug of RNA was subjected to reverse transcription using random hexamers. It was immunoSEQ multiplex PCR that amplified TCR beta CDR3 across 54 Vbeta and 13 Jbeta. A single record per CDR3 protein comes from TCRdb applying MiXCR to the immunoSEQ multiplex PCR reads. The sample shows around 190,000 distinct CDR3 sequences, roughly 92% of them seen only once. It was negative isolation that provided the CD8+ and CD4+ T cells, whereas TEMRA cells were enriched by FACS. The CDR3 is 15 amino acids. The V end was cut by 6 bases, the J end by 5 bases, with 17 bases between. The germline V gene has CDR1 MNHEY and CDR2 SVGEGT.

This TCR was sampled from a human donor in good health. V is TRBV6-2 or TRBV6-3 and J is TRBJ1-5, with a possible D match to TRBD1 (6 bases). Sequenced sample: CD4+ T cells from PBMCs. The CDR3 loop reads CASSRGQLLYQPQHF. For the CDR3, the DNA is TGTGCCAGCAGCCGTGGACAGTTACTATATCAGCCCCAGCATTTT.